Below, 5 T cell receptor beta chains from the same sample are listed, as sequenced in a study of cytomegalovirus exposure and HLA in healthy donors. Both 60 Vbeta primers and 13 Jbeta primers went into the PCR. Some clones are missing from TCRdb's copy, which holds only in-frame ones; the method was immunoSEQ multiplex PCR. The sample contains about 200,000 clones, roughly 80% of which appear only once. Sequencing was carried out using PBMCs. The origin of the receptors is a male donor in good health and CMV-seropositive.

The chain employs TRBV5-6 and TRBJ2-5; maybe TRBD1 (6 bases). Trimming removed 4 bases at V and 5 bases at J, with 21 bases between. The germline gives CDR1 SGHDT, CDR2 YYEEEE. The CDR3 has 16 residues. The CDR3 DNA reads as TGTGCCAGCAGCCCCACGACCGGGCTCAGGGGCGAGACCCAGTACTTC. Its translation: CASSPTTGLRGETQYF.

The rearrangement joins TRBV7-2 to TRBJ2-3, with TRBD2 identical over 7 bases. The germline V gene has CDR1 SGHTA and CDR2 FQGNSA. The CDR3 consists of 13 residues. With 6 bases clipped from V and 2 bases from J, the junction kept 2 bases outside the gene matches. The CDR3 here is CASRRLATDTQYF. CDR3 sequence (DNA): TGTGCCAGCAGAAGACTAGCCACAGATACGCAGTATTTT.

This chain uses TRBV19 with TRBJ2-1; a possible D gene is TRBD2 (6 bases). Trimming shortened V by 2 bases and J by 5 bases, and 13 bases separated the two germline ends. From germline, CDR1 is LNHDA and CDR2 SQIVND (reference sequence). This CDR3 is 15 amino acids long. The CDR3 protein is CASSIMRGGHNEQFF. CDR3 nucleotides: TGTGCCAGTAGTATAATGAGGGGAGGCCACAATGAGCAGTTCTTC.

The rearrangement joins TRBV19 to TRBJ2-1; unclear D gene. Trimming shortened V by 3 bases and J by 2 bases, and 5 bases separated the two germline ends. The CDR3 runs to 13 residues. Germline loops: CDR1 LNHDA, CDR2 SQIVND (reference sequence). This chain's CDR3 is CASSIRAYNEQFF. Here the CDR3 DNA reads TGTGCCAGTAGTATCCGTGCCTACAATGAGCAGTTCTTC.

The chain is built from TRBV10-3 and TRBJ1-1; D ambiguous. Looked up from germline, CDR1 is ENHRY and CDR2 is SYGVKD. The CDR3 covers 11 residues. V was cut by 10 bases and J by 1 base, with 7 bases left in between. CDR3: CATGPNTEAFF. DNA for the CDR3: TGTGCCACCGGTCCGAACACTGAAGCTTTCTTT.